The 18 T cell receptor beta chains below were found in one sample sequenced in a study of CD8+ T cells in alopecia areata. Extracted RNA was reverse transcribed, and the resulting cDNA served as sequencing template. Profiled with immunoSEQ multiplex PCR; TCRdb holds only in-frame clones, not every one. Among some 180,000 clones listed, roughly 59% were seen once. Sequencing was performed on CD4+ T cells sorted from blood, taken at week 0. The receptors derive from a human donor with alopecia areata.

This chain links TRBV4-3 with TRBJ2-7, with D possibly TRBD1 on 5 matching bases. This CDR3 is 14 amino acids long. Germline CDR1 LGHNA, CDR2 YSLEER. Between the trimmed V and J ends, which lost 2 bases and 4 bases, there was a span of 12 bases. The CDR3: CASSQTQTVYEQYF. For the CDR3, the DNA is TGCGCCAGCAGCCAAACCCAGACAGTATACGAGCAGTACTTC.

The chain combines TRBV4-3 with TRBJ2-5, with D possibly matching TRBD2 (6 bases). CDR1 and CDR2 from the germline V gene are LGHNA and YSLEER. Trimming took off 2 bases at V and 2 bases at J, with 12 bases between the two ends. The CDR3 extends over 15 amino acids. CDR3: CASSQRAGPQETQYF. In DNA, the CDR3 is TGCGCCAGCAGCCAAAGGGCGGGGCCACAAGAGACCCAGTACTTC.

This clone appeared a single time. Other nucleotide sequences from this sample produce the same CDR3. The genes are TRBV29-1 and TRBJ1-1; 8 bases align to TRBD1. This CDR3 contains 13 residues. Germline lookup yields CDR1 SQVTM and CDR2 ANQGSEA. V shed 6 bases, J shed 1 base, and the junction held 4 bases outside the gene matches. The CDR3 reads CSVTGQGNTEAFF. The CDR3 coding sequence is TGCAGCGTGACAGGACAGGGGAACACTGAAGCTTTCTTT.

The rearrangement joins TRBV7-2 to TRBJ2-5; 10 nucleotides agree with TRBD1. The germline V gene encodes CDR1 SGHTA and CDR2 FQGNSA. The CDR3 covers 16 residues. Trimming at V came to 2 bases and at J to 5 bases, leaving 8 bases not matched to a gene. The DNA of the CDR3 is TGTGCCAGCAGCTTAATGGGACAGGGGATTGTGGAGACCCAGTACTTC. Translated: CASSLMGQGIVETQYF.

The chain joins TRBV25-1 to TRBJ1-1, with 12 bases aligning to TRBD1. There are 16 residues in the CDR3. Per the germline V gene, CDR1 is MGHDK and CDR2 is SYGVNS. J gave up 1 base and V 7 bases, and 7 bases lay outside the gene matches. This CDR3 reads CASTGTGGVRNTEAFF. The DNA for the CDR3 is TGTGCCAGCACCGGGACAGGGGGCGTCCGGAACACTGAAGCTTTCTTT.

The chain is built from TRBV29-1 and TRBJ2-3, with D uncertain. CDR1 and CDR2 from the germline V gene are SQVTM and ANQGSEA. Deletions cut 7 bases from V and 1 base from J, with 12 bases between. This CDR3 contains 13 residues. CDR3 sequence (DNA): TGCAGCGGAAAGGGATACGGCACAGATACGCAGTATTTT. Its protein product is CSGKGYGTDTQYF.

On this clone itself: Other DNA sequences within the sample encode an identical CDR3. The V and J genes are TRBV4-3 and TRBJ1-1; no reliable D call. Germline V gene data show CDR1 as LGHNA and CDR2 as YSLEER. Trimming took off 0 bases at V and 5 bases at J, with 10 bases between the two ends. This CDR3 comprises 14 residues. The CDR3 bases are TGCGCCAGCAGCCAAGATTTAAAGGGAACTGAAGCTTTCTTT. Amino acid sequence: CASSQDLKGTEAFF.

Comment on this clone: Other DNA sequences in the sample encode the same CDR3. Here the CDR3 DNA reads TGCGCCAGCAGCCGGGACCCAGACAATGAGCAGTTCTTC. Residues: CASSRDPDNEQFF. V usage is TRBV5-1 and J usage is TRBJ2-1, with D possibly being TRBD1 or TRBD2 (5 bases each). The CDR3 extends over 13 amino acids. Trimming cost V 4 bases and J 5 bases, with 10 bases left between them. Germline values: CDR1 SGHRS, CDR2 YFSETQ.

The table lists this clone with a few counts. V gene TRBV29-1 combines with J gene TRBJ1-4; D perhaps matches TRBD1 (6 bases). The CDR3 consists of 16 residues. Germline V gene lookup returns CDR1 SQVTM and CDR2 ANQGSEA. V gave up 0 bases and J gave up 8 bases, with 19 bases separating them. CDR3: CSVEDRSGGLGEKLFF. Here the CDR3 DNA reads TGCAGCGTTGAAGATCGTTCTGGGGGGCTCGGCGAAAAACTGTTTTTT.

The chain combines TRBV30 with TRBJ1-2; D not certain. The CDR3 has 14 amino acids. Between the trimmed V and J ends, which lost 2 bases and 4 bases, there was a span of 14 bases. Germline values: CDR1 GTSNPN, CDR2 SVGIG (reference sequence). Here the CDR3 reads CAWSPADPIYGYTF. CDR3 coding DNA: TGTGCCTGGAGTCCGGCTGACCCGATCTATGGCTACACCTTC.

The chain couples TRBV29-1 to TRBJ2-3; tentatively, D is TRBD2 (5 bases). There are 13 residues in the CDR3. Germline loops: CDR1 SQVTM, CDR2 ANQGSEA. Deletions cut 7 bases from V and 4 bases from J, with 15 bases between. Written as DNA, the CDR3 is TGCAGCGGTGACGGGATAGCCGCAGATACGCAGTATTTT. It is translated as CSGDGIAADTQYF.

The gene calls are TRBV30 and TRBJ2-1; D may correspond to TRBD1 or TRBD2 (5 bases each). V was shortened by 2 bases and J by 9 bases, with 11 bases between the two germline ends. Germline-derived CDR1 and CDR2 are GTSNPN and SVGIG (reference sequence). This CDR3 spans 12 amino acids. CDR3 in amino acids: CAWSRDAGEQFF. CDR3 coding DNA: TGTGCCTGGAGTCGGGACGCGGGTGAGCAGTTCTTC.

This clone occurred a few times. V usage is TRBV2 and J usage is TRBJ1-2; D unclear. Germline CDR1 reads SNHLY; CDR2 reads FYNNEI. V was clipped by 4 bases and J by 8 bases, with 14 bases between them. CDR3 length: 13 amino acids. In DNA form, the CDR3 reads TGTGCCAGCAGTGTTATAGAAGGCGGCGGCTACACCTTC. It codes for CASSVIEGGGYTF. Drawing the rest from reference TRBV2 and TRBJ1-2, the complete variable domain is EPEVTQTPSHQVTQMGQEVILRCVPISNHLYFYWYRQILGQKVEFLVSFYNNEISEKSEIFDDQFSVERPDGSNFTLKIRSTKLEDSAMYFCASSVIEGGGYTFGSGTRLTVV.

The V and J genes are TRBV15 and TRBJ2-7, with D possibly being TRBD1 or TRBD2 (5 bases each). The CDR3 is made up of 14 amino acids. CDR1 is LNHNV, CDR2 YYDKDF, per germline (reference sequence). Trimming stripped 5 bases from V and 3 bases from J, with 14 bases between. CDR3 in amino acids: CATSGSRDGYEQYF. CDR3 DNA: TGTGCCACCAGCGGGTCCAGGGACGGCTACGAGCAGTACTTC.

This clone has only a few counts. The chain employs TRBV5-4 and TRBJ2-7; TRBD1 matches at 11 bases. With V trimmed by 8 bases and J by 7 bases, 11 bases remained unmatched. CDR1 and CDR2 (germline): SGHNT, YYREEE (reference sequence). CDR3 size: 14 residues. CDR3 region: CASTPGQGVGEQYF. DNA of the CDR3: TGTGCCAGTACACCGGGACAGGGGGTAGGGGAGCAGTACTTC.

The CDR3 nucleotides are TGTGCCAGCAGCCGTGAGGAGACCCAGTACTTC. Its protein is CASSREETQYF. The chain couples TRBV7-2 to TRBJ2-5, with D unresolved. With 5 bases removed from V and 5 bases from J, the gap between germline ends came to 6 bases. This CDR3 region has 11 residues. Per the germline V gene, CDR1 is SGHTA and CDR2 is FQGNSA.

This clone has just a few counts. CDR3 DNA sequence: TGTGCCATCAGTAGCGGGACGGGGTCCTACGAGCAGTACTTC. It encodes CAISSGTGSYEQYF. V gene TRBV10-3 combines with J gene TRBJ2-7, with 7 nucleotides matching TRBD2. V shed 5 bases, J shed 1 base, and the junction held 5 bases outside the gene matches. The CDR3 consists of 14 residues. CDR1 is ENHRY, CDR2 SYGVKD, per germline.

This clone was observed a few times. J is TRBJ2-3 and V is TRBV5-1; D gene uncertain. The V end lost 0 bases, the J end lost 2 bases, and 7 bases lay between the germline ends. Germline V lookup: CDR1 SGHRS, CDR2 YFSETQ. CDR3 length: 14 amino acids. Here the CDR3 DNA reads TGCGCCAGCAGCTTGGTGGCTTCCACAGATACGCAGTATTTT. Its protein product is CASSLVASTDTQYF.